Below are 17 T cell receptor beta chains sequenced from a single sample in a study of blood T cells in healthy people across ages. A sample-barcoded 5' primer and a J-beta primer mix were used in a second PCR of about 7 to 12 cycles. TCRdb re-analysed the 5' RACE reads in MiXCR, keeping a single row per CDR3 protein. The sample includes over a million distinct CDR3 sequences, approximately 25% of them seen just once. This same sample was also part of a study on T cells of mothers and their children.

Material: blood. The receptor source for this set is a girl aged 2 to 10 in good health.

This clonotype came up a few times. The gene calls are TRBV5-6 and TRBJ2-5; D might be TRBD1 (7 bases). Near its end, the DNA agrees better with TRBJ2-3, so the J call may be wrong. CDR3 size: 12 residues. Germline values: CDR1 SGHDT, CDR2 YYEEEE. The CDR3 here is CASSSQGGTQYF. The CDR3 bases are TGTGCCAGCAGCTCCCAGGGGGGTACGCAGTATTTT.

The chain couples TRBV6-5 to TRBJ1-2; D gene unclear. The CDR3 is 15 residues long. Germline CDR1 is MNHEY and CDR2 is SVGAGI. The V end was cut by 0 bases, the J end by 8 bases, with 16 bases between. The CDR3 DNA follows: TGTGCCAGCAGTTACTCATCGAGCGCGTCGGAGGGCTACACCTTC. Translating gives CASSYSSSASEGYTF.

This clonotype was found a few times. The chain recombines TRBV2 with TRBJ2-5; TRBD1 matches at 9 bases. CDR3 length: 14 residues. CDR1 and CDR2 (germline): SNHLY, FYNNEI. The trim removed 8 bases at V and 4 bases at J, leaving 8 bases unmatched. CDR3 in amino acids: CASADRGTIETQYF. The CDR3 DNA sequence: TGTGCCAGCGCGGACAGGGGCACTATAGAGACCCAGTACTTC. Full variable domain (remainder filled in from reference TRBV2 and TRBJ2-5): EPEVTQTPSHQVTQMGQEVILRCVPISNHLYFYWYRQILGQKVEFLVSFYNNEISEKSEIFDDQFSVERPDGSNFTLKIRSTKLEDSAMYFCASADRGTIETQYFGPGTRLLVL.

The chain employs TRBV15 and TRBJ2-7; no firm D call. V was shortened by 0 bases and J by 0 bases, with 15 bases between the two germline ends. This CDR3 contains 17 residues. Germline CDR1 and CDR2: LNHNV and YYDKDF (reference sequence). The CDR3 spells CATSRDMAKRISYEQYF. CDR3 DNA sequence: TGTGCCACCAGCAGAGATATGGCCAAAAGGATCTCCTACGAGCAGTACTTC.

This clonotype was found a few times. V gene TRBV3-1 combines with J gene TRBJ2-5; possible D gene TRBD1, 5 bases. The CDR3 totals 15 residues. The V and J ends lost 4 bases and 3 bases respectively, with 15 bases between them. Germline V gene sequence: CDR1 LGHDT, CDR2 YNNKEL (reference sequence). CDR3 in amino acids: CASSLLSSDKETQYF. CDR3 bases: TGTGCCAGCAGCCTCCTGAGTTCGGACAAAGAGACCCAGTACTTC.

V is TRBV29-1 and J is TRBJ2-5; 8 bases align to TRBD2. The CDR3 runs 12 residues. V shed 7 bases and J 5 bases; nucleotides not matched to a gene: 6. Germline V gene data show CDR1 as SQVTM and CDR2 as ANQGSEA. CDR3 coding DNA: TGCAGCGGGATGACTAGCGATGAGACCCAGTACTTC. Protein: CSGMTSDETQYF.

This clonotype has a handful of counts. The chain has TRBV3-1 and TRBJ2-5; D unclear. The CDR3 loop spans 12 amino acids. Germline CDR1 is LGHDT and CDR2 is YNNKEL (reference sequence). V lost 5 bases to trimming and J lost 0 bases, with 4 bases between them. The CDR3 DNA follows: TGTGCCAGCAGCAAGAACCAAGAGACCCAGTACTTC. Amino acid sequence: CASSKNQETQYF.

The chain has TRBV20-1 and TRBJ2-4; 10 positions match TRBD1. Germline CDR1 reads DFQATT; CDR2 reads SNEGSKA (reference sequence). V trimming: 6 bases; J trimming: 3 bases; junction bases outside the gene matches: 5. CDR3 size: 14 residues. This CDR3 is CSAIRTGGKNIQYF. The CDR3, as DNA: TGCAGTGCCATACGGACAGGGGGCAAAAACATTCAGTACTTC.

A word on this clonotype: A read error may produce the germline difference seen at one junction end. The CDR3 loop reads CAGSERSLLNYGYTF. The CDR3 bases are TGTGCCGGCAGTGAAAGGTCTCTCCTTAACTATGGCTACACCTTC. V usage is TRBV6-1 and J usage is TRBJ1-2; D is ambiguous. In germline, CDR1 is MNHNS, CDR2 SASEGT. This CDR3 is 15 amino acids long.

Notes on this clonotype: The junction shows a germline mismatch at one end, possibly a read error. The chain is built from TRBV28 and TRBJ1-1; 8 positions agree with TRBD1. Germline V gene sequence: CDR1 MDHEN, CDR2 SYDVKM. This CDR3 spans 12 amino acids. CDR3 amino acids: CTSNSGGAEAFF. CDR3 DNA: TGTACCAGCAACTCAGGGGGCGCTGAAGCTTTCTTT.

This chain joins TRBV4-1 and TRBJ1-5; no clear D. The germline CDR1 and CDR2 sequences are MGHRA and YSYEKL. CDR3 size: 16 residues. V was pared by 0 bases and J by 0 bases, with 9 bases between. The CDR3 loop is CASSQDRTTSNQPQHF. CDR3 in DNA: TGCGCCAGCAGCCAAGACAGAACCACTAGCAATCAGCCCCAGCATTTT.

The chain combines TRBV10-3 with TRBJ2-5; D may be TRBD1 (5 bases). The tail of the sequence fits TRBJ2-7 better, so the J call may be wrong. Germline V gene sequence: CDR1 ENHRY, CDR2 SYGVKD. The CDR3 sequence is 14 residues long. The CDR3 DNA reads TGTGCCATCAGTGAGGTGCAGGGTGGATACGAGCAGTACTTC. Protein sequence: CAISEVQGGYEQYF.

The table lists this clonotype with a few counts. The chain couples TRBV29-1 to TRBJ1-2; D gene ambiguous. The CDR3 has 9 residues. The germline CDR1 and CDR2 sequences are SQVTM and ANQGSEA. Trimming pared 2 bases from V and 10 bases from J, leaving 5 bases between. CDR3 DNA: TGCAGCGTTGAAATTGACTACACCTTC. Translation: CSVEIDYTF.

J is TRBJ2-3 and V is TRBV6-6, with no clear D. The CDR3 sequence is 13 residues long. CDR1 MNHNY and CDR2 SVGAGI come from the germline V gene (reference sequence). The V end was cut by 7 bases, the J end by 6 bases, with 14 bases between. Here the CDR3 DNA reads TGTGCCAGCAAGCTCCGCTCGGATGATACGCAGTATTTT. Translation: CASKLRSDDTQYF.

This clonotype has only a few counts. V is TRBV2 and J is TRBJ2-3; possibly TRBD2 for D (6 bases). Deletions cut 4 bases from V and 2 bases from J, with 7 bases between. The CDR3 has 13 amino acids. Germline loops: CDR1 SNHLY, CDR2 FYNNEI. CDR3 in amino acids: CASSGDFTDTQYF. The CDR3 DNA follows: TGTGCCAGCAGTGGGGACTTCACAGATACGCAGTATTTT.

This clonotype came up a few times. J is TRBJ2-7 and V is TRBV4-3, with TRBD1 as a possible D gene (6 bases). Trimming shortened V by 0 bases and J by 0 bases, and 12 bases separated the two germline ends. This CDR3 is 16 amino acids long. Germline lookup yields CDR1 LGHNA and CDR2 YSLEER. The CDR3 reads CASSQDFGQHSYEQYF. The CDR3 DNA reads TGCGCCAGCAGCCAAGATTTCGGACAGCACTCCTACGAGCAGTACTTC.

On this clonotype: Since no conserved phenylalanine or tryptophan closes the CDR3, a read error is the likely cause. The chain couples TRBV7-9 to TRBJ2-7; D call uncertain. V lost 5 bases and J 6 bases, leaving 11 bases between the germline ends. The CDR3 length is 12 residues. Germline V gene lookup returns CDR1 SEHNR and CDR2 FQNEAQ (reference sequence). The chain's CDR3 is CASSHSITEQYL. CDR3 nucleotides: TGTGCCAGCAGCCACTCAATAACCGAGCAGTACCTC.